Presented here are 8 T cell receptor beta chains from one specimen sequenced in a study of T cell changes during pregnancy in multiple sclerosis. Measured with immunoSEQ multiplex PCR; TCRdb has only the in-frame clones, and not every one. The sample holds about 39,000 clones, around 92% seen once. The source was CD4+ T cells from peripheral blood mononuclear cells, collected after pregnancy. Every receptor here comes from a female donor with multiple sclerosis, enrolled in a pregnancy study.

To note about this clone: Relative to the germline gene, one junction end is altered; a read error may explain this. This chain links TRBV6-1 with TRBJ2-2, with 13 bases that match TRBD2. CDR3 length: 17 residues. CDR1 MNHNS and CDR2 SASEGT come from the germline V gene. CDR3 DNA: TGTGCCAGCCGTGAACTAGCGGGGGGGGCGAACACCGGGGAGCTGTTTTTT. Translated: CASRELAGGANTGELFF.

This rearrangement joins TRBV30 to TRBJ1-2, with TRBD1 identical over 10 bases. The length of the CDR3 is 13 residues. The V segment lost 3 bases and the J segment 8 bases; nucleotides outside the gene matches: 6. Germline V gene lookup returns CDR1 GTSNPN and CDR2 SVGIG (reference sequence). CDR3 region: CAWSRGTGDGYTF. CDR3 DNA sequence: TGTGCCTGGAGCCGCGGGACAGGGGACGGCTACACCTTC.

About this clone: Its ends do not fully match the called genes, so a read error is possible. This sequence joins TRBV7-7 and TRBJ2-5; TRBD1 is a possible D gene (6 bases). Per germline, CDR1 SSHAT and CDR2 FNYEAQ (reference sequence). CDR3 length: 13 amino acids. CDR3 nucleotides: TGTGCTAGCAGCATCGTGGGGGCCGAGACCCAGTACTTC. It is translated as CASSIVGAETQYF. The full variable domain, with the rest looked up from reference TRBV7-7 and TRBJ2-5, is GAGVSQSPRYKVTKRGQDVTLRCDPISSHATLYWYQQALGQGPEFLTYFNYEAQPDKSGLPSDRFSAERPEGSISTLTIQRTEQRDSAMYRCASSIVGAETQYFGPGTRLLVL.

The chain links TRBV6-5 to TRBJ2-2, with 8 nucleotides matching TRBD1. V was pared by 4 bases and J by 5 bases, with 6 bases of the junction left unmatched. CDR1 is MNHEY and CDR2 is SVGAGI in the germline V gene. This CDR3 comprises 15 residues. This chain's CDR3 is CASSSRTGSTGELFF. CDR3 in DNA: TGTGCCAGCAGTTCGCGGACAGGGTCTACCGGGGAGCTGTTTTTT.

The rearrangement links TRBV12-2 to TRBJ2-7; no check of the table's D call, TRBD1, against the DNA was made. TRBV12-2 is a listed pseudogene. The CDR3 is made up of 24 amino acids. CDR3 DNA sequence: TGTGCAAGTCGCTTAGCTTCGCCTACTTTAACCGGGACAGGGATGGGAATATCCTCCTACGAGCAGTACTTC. Protein product: CASRLASPTLTGTGMGISSYEQYF.

The chain is built from TRBV7-9 and TRBJ1-1, with 7 bases that match TRBD1. This CDR3 comprises 14 residues. Trimming took 1 base from V and 1 from J; bases not matched to a gene: 0. CDR1 and CDR2 (germline): SEHNR, FQNEAQ (reference sequence). The CDR3 is CASSLDRGNTEAFF. The CDR3, as DNA: TGTGCCAGCAGCTTAGACAGGGGGAACACTGAAGCTTTCTTT.

J is TRBJ2-5 and V is TRBV5-1; 15 nucleotides line up with TRBD2. The J segment lost 4 bases and the V segment lost 6 bases, leaving 7 bases of the junction unmatched. From germline, CDR1 is SGHRS and CDR2 YFSETQ. The CDR3 is 16 residues long. The CDR3 spells CASNPGTSGGLETQYF. Written as DNA, the CDR3 is TGCGCCAGCAACCCCGGGACTAGCGGGGGGTTAGAGACCCAGTACTTC.

The chain recombines TRBV10-2 with TRBJ2-7, with D possibly being TRBD1 (5 bases). V shed 4 bases and J shed 6 bases, with 19 bases lying between them. Germline CDR1 WSHSY, CDR2 SAAADI. The CDR3 length is 15 residues. The CDR3 bases are TGCGCCAGCAGTGCAGTGGGGCTCAGCCCTCTCGAGCAGTACTTC. Protein: CASSAVGLSPLEQYF.